This T cell receptor (beta chain) was recorded in a study of T cell responses to AZD1222 COVID-19 vaccine. On the study more broadly: The analysis combined second doses at about 4 or about 12 weeks. Study-level points and caveats: Two AZD1222 administrations were followed by greater Spike-specific TCR breadth and depth. Across the whole spike, CD4 TCRs peaked at regions 160-218 and 743-854. Regions left unmutated in variants are reportedly the target of nearly half of spike-specific TCRs.

This clone turned up a few times. Its antigen is currently unknown. The CDR3 has 12 amino acids. Germline V lookup: CDR1 MNHEY, CDR2 SVGAGI. After removal of 6 bases from V and 6 bases from J, the junction contained 4 bases not matched to a gene. TCRdb's copy holds only in-frame clones and misses some; the assay was immunoSEQ multiplex PCR. The table lists 85,000 to 130,000 clones, 93% of them singletons. This clonotype originated in an adult in good health. Sequences were derived from peripheral blood, sampled on day 0 of AZD1222 vaccination. The chain has TRBV6-5 and TRBJ1-2, with 7 bases identical to TRBD1. The CDR3 region is CASSPGGDGYTF. The CDR3 nucleotides are TGTGCCAGCAGCCCAGGGGGAGATGGCTACACCTTC.